This T cell receptor (beta chain) originates from a study of cytomegalovirus exposure and HLA in healthy donors. PCR amplification relied on 60 Vbeta primers (plus 13 Jbeta primers). Assay used: immunoSEQ multiplex PCR; TCRdb lists only in-frame clones, some missing. The clone table shows more than 110,000 clones, with the ten largest holding 2% to 3%. A remark on this clone: Its antigen is as yet unknown.

Study-level points and caveats: Likely technical artifact: a cluster of highly shared sequence variants. Analysis was carried out at a later point, and it linked a missense DCLRE1C variant to TCR beta V- and J-gene trimming.

Germline CDR1 and CDR2: LGHNA and YNFKEQ. This CDR3 region has 15 residues. Trimming removed 0 bases from V and 3 bases from J, with 11 bases in between. Sequencing input: PBMCs. This receptor was taken from a man aged 40-49 years in good health and CMV-seronegative. The chain combines TRBV4-2 with TRBJ1-2; the D gene is possibly TRBD1 (5 bases). The CDR3 region is CASSQDLAGDYGYTF. Here the CDR3 DNA reads TGTGCCAGCAGCCAAGATTTGGCGGGGGACTATGGCTACACCTTC.